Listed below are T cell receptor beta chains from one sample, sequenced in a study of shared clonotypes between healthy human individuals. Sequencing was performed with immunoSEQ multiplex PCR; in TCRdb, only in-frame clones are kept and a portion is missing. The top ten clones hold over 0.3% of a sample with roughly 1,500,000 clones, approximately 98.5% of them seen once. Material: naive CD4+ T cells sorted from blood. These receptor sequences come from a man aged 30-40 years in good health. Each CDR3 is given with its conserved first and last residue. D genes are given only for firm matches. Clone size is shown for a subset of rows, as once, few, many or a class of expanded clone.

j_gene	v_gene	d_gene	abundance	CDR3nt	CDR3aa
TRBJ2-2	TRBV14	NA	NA	TGTGCCAGCAGCCAAGTCGTTGGCGGGGAGCTGTTTTTT	CASSQVVGGELFF
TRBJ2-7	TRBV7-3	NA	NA	TGTGCCAGCAGCTTAATGCCAGCCGGCTCCTACGAGCAGTACTTC	CASSLMPAGSYEQYF
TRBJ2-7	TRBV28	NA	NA	TGTGCCAGCAGTTTGCAGTCCTACGAGCAGTACTTC	CASSLQSYEQYF
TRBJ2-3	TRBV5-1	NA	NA	TGCGCCAGCAGACTGGTCGTGGGGGGGCCGTCGGGACTCACAGATACGCAGTATTTT	CASRLVVGGPSGLTDTQYF
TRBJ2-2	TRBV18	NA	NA	TGTGCCAGCTCACCACCGTTAATCGGGGAGCTGTTTTTT	CASSPPLIGELFF
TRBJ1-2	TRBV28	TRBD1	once	TGTGCCAGCAAAGGGGGCCTTGGCTACACCTTC	CASKGGLGYTF
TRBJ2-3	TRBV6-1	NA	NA	TGTGCCAGCAGTGTACAGGGAAGAGGAGGAGATACGCAGTATTTT	CASSVQGRGGDTQYF
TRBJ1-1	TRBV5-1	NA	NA	TGCGCCAGCAGCTTGCTAGGGGGAAAGCGGGAGAACACTGAAGCTTTCTTT	CASSLLGGKRENTEAFF
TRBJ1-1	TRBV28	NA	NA	TGTGCCAGCACAGGGGTGAACACTGAAGCTTTCTTT	CASTGVNTEAFF
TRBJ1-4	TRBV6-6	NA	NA	TGTGCCAGCAGTCATACGCCAACAGGGAGTGAAAAACTGTTTTTT	CASSHTPTGSEKLFF
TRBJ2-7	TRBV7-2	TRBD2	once	TGTGCCAGCAGCTTATCTAGCGGAGGAAGCTCCTACGAGCAGTACTTC	CASSLSSGGSSYEQYF
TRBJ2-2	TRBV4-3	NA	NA	TGCGCCAGCAGCCATCTCAGGTCAGGGTGGCCCGGGGAGCTGTTTTTT	CASSHLRSGWPGELFF
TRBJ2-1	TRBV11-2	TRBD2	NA	TGTGCCAGCAGCCCACTAGCGGGAGCTTACAATGAGCAGTTCTTC	CASSPLAGAYNEQFF
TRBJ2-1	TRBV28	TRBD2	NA	TGTGCCAGCAGCTCACTAAGACTAGCCGATTACAATGAGCAGTTCTTC	CASSSLRLADYNEQFF
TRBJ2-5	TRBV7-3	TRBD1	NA	TGTGCCAGCAGCTTAACGGGGGACAGGAAAGAGACCCAGTACTTC	CASSLTGDRKETQYF
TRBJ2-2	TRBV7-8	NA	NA	TGTGCCAGCAGTCCTCGGGGCACCGGGGAGCTGTTTTTT	CASSPRGTGELFF
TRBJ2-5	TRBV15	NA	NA	TGTGCCACCAGCAGCCTAGGTCCCCAAGAGACCCAGTACTTC	CATSSLGPQETQYF
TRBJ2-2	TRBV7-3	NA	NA	TGTGCCAGCAGCCCTAGTGGGGCCGGGGAGCTGTTTTTT	CASSPSGAGELFF
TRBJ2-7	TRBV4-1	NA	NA	TGCGCCAGCAGCAGACAATTAAGGGACGTCTACGAGCAGTACTTC	CASSRQLRDVYEQYF
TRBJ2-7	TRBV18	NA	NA	TGTGCCAGCTCACTCGGACAGAGGACCTACGAGCAGTACTTC	CASSLGQRTYEQYF
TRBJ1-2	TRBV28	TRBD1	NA	TGTGCCAGCAGTTTATCCGGAGGGGGCAGCTATGGCTACACCTTC	CASSLSGGGSYGYTF
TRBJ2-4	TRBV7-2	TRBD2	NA	TGTGCCAGCAGCTTTCCCATAGCGGGGAACCTAGCCAAAAACATTCAGTACTTC	CASSFPIAGNLAKNIQYF
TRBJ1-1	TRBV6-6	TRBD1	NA	TGTGCCAGCAGATGGACAGGGAGTGACACTGAAGCTTTCTTT	CASRWTGSDTEAFF
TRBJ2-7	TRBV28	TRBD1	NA	TGTGCCAGCAGTTTACTCGGACAGGCTGACGAGCAGTACTTC	CASSLLGQADEQYF
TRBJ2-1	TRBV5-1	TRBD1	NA	TGCGCCAGCAGCCCGGACAGGATGGGTGGGAATGAGCAGTTCTTC	CASSPDRMGGNEQFF
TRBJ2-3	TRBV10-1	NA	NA	TGCGCCAGCAGTGATAATTCGCCGGATACGCAGTATTTT	CASSDNSPDTQYF
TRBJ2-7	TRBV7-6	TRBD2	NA	TGTGCCAGCAGCCCAACCACCGGACTAGCGGGAGCCTACGAGCAGTACTTC	CASSPTTGLAGAYEQYF
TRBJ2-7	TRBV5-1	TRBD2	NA	TGCGCCAGCAGCTCCGGGACTAACCATTACGAGCAGTACTTC	CASSSGTNHYEQYF
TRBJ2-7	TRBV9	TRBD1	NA	TGTGCCAGCAGCGTAGATACCGACAGGGGTCTTCTCTCCTACGAGCAGTACTTC	CASSVDTDRGLLSYEQYF
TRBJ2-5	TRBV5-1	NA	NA	TGCGCCAGCAGCGTTACTAGTACCCCCATCGAGACCCAGTACTTC	CASSVTSTPIETQYF
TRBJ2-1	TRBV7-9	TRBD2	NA	TGTGCCAGCAGCTCAGAGGCGGGGGGGTTCTTC	CASSSEAGGFF
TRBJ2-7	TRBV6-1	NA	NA	TGTGCCAGCAGTGACTGGGGGGGGGCTAAGAAGGACGAGCAGTACTTC	CASSDWGGAKKDEQYF
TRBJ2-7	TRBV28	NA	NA	TGTGCCTTCTGGGGATACGAGCAGTACTTC	CAFWGYEQYF
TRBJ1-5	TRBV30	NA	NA	TGTGCCTTTCGGGTGACTGCGGGTCAGCCCCAGCATTTT	CAFRVTAGQPQHF
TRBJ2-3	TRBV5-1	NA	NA	TGCGCCAGCAGCTTAGGAGCAGATACGCAGTATTTT	CASSLGADTQYF